This T cell receptor beta chain was captured by sequencing in a study of regulatory T cells in long-lasting Graves disease. Building the TCR beta libraries relied on iRepertoire HTBI primers, and CDR3 regions underwent Arm-PCR. TCRdb ran MiXCR on the multiplex PCR reads and lists one entry per CDR3 protein. The sample has 500,000 or so distinct CDR3 sequences, around 15% seen once; the top ten hold roughly a sixth. The time point: newly diagnosed GD, antithyroid drugs for less than 3 months. The TCR library was made from RNA extracted from PBMCs. The germline gives CDR1 MDHEN, CDR2 SYDVKM. Unmatched junction bases numbered 8, after V lost 3 bases and J lost 0 bases. The CDR3 length is 17 residues. These data were also reused for a study on T cells in Graves' hyperthyroidism and ophthalmopathy. As that report states: The TCR CDR3 first-round RT-PCR relied on the HTBI primer set. Most expanded thyroid clonotypes above 0.001 also appeared in blood.

This TCR derives from a woman aged 45 to 65 with Graves disease. Sequences were derived from peripheral blood mononuclear cells (PBMCs), sampled at new diagnosis, from a patient treated with antithyroid drugs. The chain uses TRBV28 and TRBJ2-7; 10 bases align to TRBD2. CDR3 residues: CASSLMLAGESSYEQYF. The DNA of the CDR3 is TGTGCCAGCAGTTTGATGCTAGCGGGAGAGAGCTCCTACGAGCAGTACTTC. The variable domain in full, with the rest retrieved from reference TRBV28 and TRBJ2-7, is DVKVTQSSRYLVKRTGEKVFLECVQDMDHENMFWYRQDPGLGLRLIYFSYDVKMKEKGDIPEGYSVSREKKERFSLILESASTNQTSMYLCASSLMLAGESSYEQYFGPGTRLTVT.